The T cell receptor (beta chain) under discussion was sequenced for a study of CD8 T cells in Susac syndrome. The authors reverse transcribed roughly 0.5 to 1 ug RNA with random hexamers. An immunoSEQ multiplex PCR generated amplified TCR beta CDR3 products spanning 54 Vbeta and 13 Jbeta. TCRdb re-derived calls from the immunoSEQ multiplex PCR reads in MiXCR, one entry per CDR3 protein. The sample consists of about 120,000 distinct CDR3 sequences, about 95% of them appearing once. From blood CD8+ and CD4+ T cells, TCR beta sequences were generated. J gave up 4 bases and V 4 bases, and 5 bases lay outside the gene matches. The CDR3 loop spans 13 amino acids. CDR1 is SGHRS and CDR2 is YFSETQ in the germline V gene.

Sequenced input: CD4+ T cells from PBMCs. The chain uses TRBV5-1 and TRBJ2-7; TRBD1 matches 7 bases. The clonotype comes from a human donor in good health. In DNA form, the CDR3 reads TGCGCCAGCAGCCCGCAGGGGGAGTACGAGCAGTACTTC. As protein: CASSPQGEYEQYF.